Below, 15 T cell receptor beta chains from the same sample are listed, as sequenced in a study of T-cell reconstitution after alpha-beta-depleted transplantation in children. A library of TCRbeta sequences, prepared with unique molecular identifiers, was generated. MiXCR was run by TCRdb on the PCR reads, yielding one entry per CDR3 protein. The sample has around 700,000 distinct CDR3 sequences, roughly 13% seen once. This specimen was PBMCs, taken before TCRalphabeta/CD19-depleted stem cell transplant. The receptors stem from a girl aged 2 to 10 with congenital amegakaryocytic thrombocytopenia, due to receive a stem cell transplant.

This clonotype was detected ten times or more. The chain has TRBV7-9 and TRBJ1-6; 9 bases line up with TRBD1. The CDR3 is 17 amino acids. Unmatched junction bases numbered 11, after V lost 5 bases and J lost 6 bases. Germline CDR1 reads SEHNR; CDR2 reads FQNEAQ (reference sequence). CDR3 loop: CASSKGDRVFGNSPLHF. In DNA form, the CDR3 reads TGTGCCAGCAGCAAAGGGGACAGGGTGTTTGGTAATTCACCCCTCCACTTT.

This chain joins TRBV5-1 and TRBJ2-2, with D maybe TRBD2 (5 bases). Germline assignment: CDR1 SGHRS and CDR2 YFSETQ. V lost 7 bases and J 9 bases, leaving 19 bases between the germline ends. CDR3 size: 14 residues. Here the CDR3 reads CASGSSTEARELFF. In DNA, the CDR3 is TGCGCCAGCGGATCATCAACGGAGGCCCGGGAGCTGTTTTTT. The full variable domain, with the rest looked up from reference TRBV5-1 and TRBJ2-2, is KAGVTQTPRYLIKTRGQQVTLSCSPISGHRSVSWYQQTPGQGLQFLFEYFSETQRNKGNFPGRFSGRQFSNSRSEMNVSTLELGDSALYLCASGSSTEARELFFGEGSRLTVL.

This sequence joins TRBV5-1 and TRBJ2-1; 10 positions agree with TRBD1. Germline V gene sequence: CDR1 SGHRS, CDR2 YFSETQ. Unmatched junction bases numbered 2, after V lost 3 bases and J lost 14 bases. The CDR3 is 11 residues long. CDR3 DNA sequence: TGCGCCAGCAGCTCGGACAGGGGGGAGTTCTTC. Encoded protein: CASSSDRGEFF. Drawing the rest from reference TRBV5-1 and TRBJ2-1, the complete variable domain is KAGVTQTPRYLIKTRGQQVTLSCSPISGHRSVSWYQQTPGQGLQFLFEYFSETQRNKGNFPGRFSGRQFSNSRSEMNVSTLELGDSALYLCASSSDRGEFFGPGTRLTVL.

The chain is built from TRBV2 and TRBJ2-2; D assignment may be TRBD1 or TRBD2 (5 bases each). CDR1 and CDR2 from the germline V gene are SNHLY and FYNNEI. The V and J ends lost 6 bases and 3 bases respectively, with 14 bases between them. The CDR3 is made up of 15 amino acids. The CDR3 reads CASSDRDGDTGELFF. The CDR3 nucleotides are TGTGCCAGCAGCGACCGGGACGGGGACACCGGGGAGCTGTTTTTT. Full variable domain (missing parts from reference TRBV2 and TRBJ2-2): EPEVTQTPSHQVTQMGQEVILRCVPISNHLYFYWYRQILGQKVEFLVSFYNNEISEKSEIFDDQFSVERPDGSNFTLKIRSTKLEDSAMYFCASSDRDGDTGELFFGEGSRLTVL.

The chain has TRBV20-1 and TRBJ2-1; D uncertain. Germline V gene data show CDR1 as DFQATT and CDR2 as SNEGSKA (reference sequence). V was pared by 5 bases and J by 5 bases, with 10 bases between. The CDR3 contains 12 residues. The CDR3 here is CSARKSHNEQFF. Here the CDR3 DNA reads TGCAGTGCTCGAAAGTCCCACAATGAGCAGTTCTTC.

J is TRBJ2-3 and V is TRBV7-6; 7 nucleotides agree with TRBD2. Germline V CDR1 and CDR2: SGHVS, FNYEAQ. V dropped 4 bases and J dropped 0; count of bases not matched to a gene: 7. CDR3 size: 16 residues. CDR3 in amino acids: CASSYPAGESTDTQYF. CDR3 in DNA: TGTGCCAGCAGCTACCCCGCGGGGGAAAGCACAGATACGCAGTATTTT.

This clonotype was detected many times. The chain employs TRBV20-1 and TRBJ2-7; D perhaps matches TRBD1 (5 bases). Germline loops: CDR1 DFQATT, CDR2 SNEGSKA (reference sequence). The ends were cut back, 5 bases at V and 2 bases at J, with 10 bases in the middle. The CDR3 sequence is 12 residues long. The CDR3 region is CSASDNAYEQYF. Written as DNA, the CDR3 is TGCAGTGCTTCGGACAACGCCTACGAGCAGTACTTC.

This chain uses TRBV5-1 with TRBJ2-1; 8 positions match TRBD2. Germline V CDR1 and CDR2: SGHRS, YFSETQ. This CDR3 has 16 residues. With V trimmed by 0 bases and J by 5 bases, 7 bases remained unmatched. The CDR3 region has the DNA TGCGCCAGCAGCTTGGCCTTTCTAGCGGGTGACAATGAGCAGTTCTTC. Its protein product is CASSLAFLAGDNEQFF.

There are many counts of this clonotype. CDR3 loop: CASSQEGSKTYEQYF. CDR3 nucleotide sequence: TGCGCCAGCAGCCAAGAGGGGAGTAAGACCTACGAGCAGTACTTC. This rearrangement joins TRBV4-1 to TRBJ2-7; D possibly corresponds to TRBD2 (5 bases). The CDR3 covers 15 residues. The germline V and J ends were trimmed by 0 bases and 2 bases, with 11 bases remaining between them. Germline CDR1 reads MGHRA; CDR2 reads YSYEKL.

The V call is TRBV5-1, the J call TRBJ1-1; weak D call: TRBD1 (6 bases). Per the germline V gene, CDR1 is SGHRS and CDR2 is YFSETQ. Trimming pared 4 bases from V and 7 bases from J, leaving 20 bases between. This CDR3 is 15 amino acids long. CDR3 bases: TGCGCCAGCAGCGTTCATTCAGGGGTCGCAAATGAAGCTTTCTTT. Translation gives CASSVHSGVANEAFF.

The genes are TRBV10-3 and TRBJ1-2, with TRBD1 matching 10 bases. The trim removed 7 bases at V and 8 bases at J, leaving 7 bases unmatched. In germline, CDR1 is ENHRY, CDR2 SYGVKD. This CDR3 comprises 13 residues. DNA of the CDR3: TGTGCCATCACCCGGACAGGGGGAGAGGGCTACACCTTC. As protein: CAITRTGGEGYTF.

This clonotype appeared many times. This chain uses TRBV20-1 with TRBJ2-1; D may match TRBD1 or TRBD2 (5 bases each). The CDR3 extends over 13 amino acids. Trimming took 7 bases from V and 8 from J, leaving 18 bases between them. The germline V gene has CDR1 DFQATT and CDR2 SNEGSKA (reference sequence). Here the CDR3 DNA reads TGCAGTGTTCTCCCCATAGGGACCGATGAGCAGTTCTTC. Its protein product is CSVLPIGTDEQFF.

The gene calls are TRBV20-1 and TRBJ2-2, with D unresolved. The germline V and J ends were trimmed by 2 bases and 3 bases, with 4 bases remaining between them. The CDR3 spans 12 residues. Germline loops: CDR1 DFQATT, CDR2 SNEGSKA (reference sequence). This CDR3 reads CSARPHTGELFF. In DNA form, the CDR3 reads TGCAGTGCTAGACCCCACACCGGGGAGCTGTTTTTT.

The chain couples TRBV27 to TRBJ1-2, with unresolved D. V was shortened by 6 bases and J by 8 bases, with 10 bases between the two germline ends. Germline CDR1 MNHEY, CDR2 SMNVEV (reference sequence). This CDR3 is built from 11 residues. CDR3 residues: CASRNTIGYTF. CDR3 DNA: TGTGCCAGCAGGAACACCATCGGCTACACCTTC.

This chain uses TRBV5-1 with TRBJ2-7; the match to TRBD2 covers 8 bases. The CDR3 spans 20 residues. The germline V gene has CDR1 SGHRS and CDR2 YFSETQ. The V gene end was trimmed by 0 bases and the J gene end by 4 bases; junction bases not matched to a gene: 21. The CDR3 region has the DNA TGCGCCAGCAGCTTGGCCAGGTTCGTGGGTAGCGGGAATAAGTGGTACGAGCAGTACTTC. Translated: CASSLARFVGSGNKWYEQYF.